The 16 T cell receptor beta chains below were found in one sample sequenced in a study of OX40 agonist ivuxolimab in advanced cancers. TCRdb's copy holds only in-frame clones and misses some; the assay was immunoSEQ multiplex PCR. The sample contains around 60,000 clones, 87% of which appear only once. Sequenced here: CD4+ or CD8+ T cells sorted from blood, sampled in a trial of the OX40 agonist ivuxolimab. All receptors come from an adult with an advanced solid tumor such as melanoma, head and neck, liver or kidney cancer.

A word on this clone: Other DNA sequences in this specimen translate into the identical CDR3. V usage is TRBV5-1 and J usage is TRBJ2-1; 8 bases are shared with TRBD1. The CDR3 loop spans 14 amino acids. Germline CDR1 SGHRS, CDR2 YFSETQ. V gave up 5 bases and J gave up 5 bases; unmatched junction bases: 6. In DNA form, the CDR3 reads TGCGCCAGCAGTACCAGGGGGCGGAACAATGAGCAGTTCTTC. Protein: CASSTRGRNNEQFF.

The CDR3 DNA sequence: TGTGCCAGCAGCAGCAGGGACAGGGGGCAAACCGGGGAGCTGTTTTTT. It yields the protein CASSSRDRGQTGELFF. The chain employs TRBV7-9 and TRBJ2-2; TRBD1 matches 12 bases. The CDR3 contains 16 residues. J lost 5 bases, V lost 5 bases, and 6 bases had no gene match. CDR1 and CDR2 (germline): SEHNR, FQNEAQ (reference sequence).

J is TRBJ2-3 and V is TRBV10-3; 8 bases are shared with TRBD2. This CDR3 is built from 19 residues. Germline CDR1 is ENHRY and CDR2 is SYGVKD. Losses at the gene ends were 5 bases for V and 0 bases for J; bases not matched to a gene: 16. CDR3 sequence: CAISSTRPGTSTSTDTQYF. CDR3 bases: TGTGCCATCAGTTCTACCCGACCCGGGACTAGTACTAGCACAGATACGCAGTATTTT.

The V gene is TRBV30, the J gene TRBJ1-1; possibly TRBD1 for D (6 bases). From germline, CDR1 is GTSNPN and CDR2 SVGIG (reference sequence). V was shortened by 4 bases and J by 11 bases, with 20 bases between the two germline ends. The CDR3 spans 13 residues. The CDR3 loop reads CAWMPAYRETAFF. CDR3 sequence (DNA): TGTGCCTGGATGCCTGCGTACAGGGAAACGGCTTTCTTT. The whole variable domain, filled in from reference TRBV30 and TRBJ1-1, reads SQTIHQWPATLVQPVGSPLSLECTVEGTSNPNLYWYRQAAGRGLQLLFYSVGIGQISSEVPQNLSASRPQDRQFILSSKKLLLSDSGFYLCAWMPAYRETAFFGQGTRLTVV.

This clone has a single count. The chain links TRBV7-2 to TRBJ1-3; D perhaps matches TRBD1 (6 bases). This CDR3 contains 16 residues. V was cut by 1 base and J by 8 bases, with 18 bases left in between. The germline gives CDR1 SGHTA, CDR2 FQGNSA. The CDR3 loop reads CASSLVGTGTQDTIYF. DNA for the CDR3: TGTGCCAGCAGCTTAGTAGGAACAGGGACTCAAGACACCATATATTTT.

The chain couples TRBV10-3 to TRBJ2-7, with 13 bases lining up with TRBD2. Germline-derived CDR1 and CDR2 are ENHRY and SYGVKD. This CDR3 comprises 19 residues. After removal of 2 bases from V and 1 base from J, the junction contained 11 bases not matched to a gene. CDR3 protein: CAISEPGGRTSGSSYEQYF. CDR3 nucleotides: TGTGCCATCAGTGAGCCCGGTGGCAGGACTAGCGGGAGTTCCTACGAGCAGTACTTC.

The gene calls are TRBV27 and TRBJ1-2; TRBD1 aligns across 10 bases. CDR1 is MNHEY and CDR2 is SMNVEV in the germline V gene (reference sequence). CDR3 size: 16 residues. J was trimmed by 0 bases and V by 6 bases; bases with no gene match: 7. The CDR3 bases are TGTGCCAGCAGAGAGGACAGGGGGAGAGCTAACTATGGCTACACCTTC. It translates to CASREDRGRANYGYTF.

This clone was seen once. The rearrangement links TRBV5-6 to TRBJ2-1, with no clear D. Trimming took 4 bases from V and 7 from J, leaving 6 bases between them. CDR3 length: 11 residues. CDR1 is SGHDT and CDR2 is YYEEEE in the germline V gene. In DNA form, the CDR3 reads TGTGCCAGCAGCGACGCAAATGAGCAGTTCTTC. The encoded protein is CASSDANEQFF.

Regarding this clone: At the DNA level, this CDR3 is encoded by other sequences in the same sample as well. The chain carries TRBV5-1 and TRBJ2-7; D unresolved. Germline V gene sequence: CDR1 SGHRS, CDR2 YFSETQ. V lost 5 bases, J lost 6 bases, and 21 bases lay in between. This CDR3 has 15 amino acids. CDR3 in DNA: TGCGCCAGCAGTCTCCGAACCACCTACCCCCCCGAGCAGTACTTC. It yields the protein CASSLRTTYPPEQYF.

This clone showed up just a few times. The chain uses TRBV5-1 and TRBJ2-1; D call uncertain. Trimming left V 4 bases short and J 0 bases short, with 17 bases between. CDR1 is SGHRS, CDR2 YFSETQ, per germline. CDR3 size: 17 residues. This chain's CDR3 is CASSTGSTPSSYNEQFF. In DNA form, the CDR3 reads TGCGCCAGCAGCACTGGATCTACCCCGAGCTCCTACAATGAGCAGTTCTTC.

V usage is TRBV10-2 and J usage is TRBJ1-1, with D possibly TRBD1 on 6 matching bases. The V gene's germline CDR1 is WSHSY and CDR2 SAAADI. Trimming pared 7 bases from V and 5 bases from J, leaving 17 bases between. This CDR3 has 14 amino acids. CDR3 amino acids: CASNPQGQSTEAFF. The CDR3 DNA reads TGCGCCAGCAATCCTCAGGGGCAAAGTACTGAAGCTTTCTTT.

The gene calls are TRBV18 and TRBJ2-1; no clear D. Germline values: CDR1 KGHSH, CDR2 LQKENI. The CDR3 spans 11 residues. The V and J ends lost 3 bases and 5 bases respectively, with 2 bases between them. The CDR3 loop reads CASSPNNEQFF. DNA of the CDR3: TGTGCCAGCTCACCCAACAATGAGCAGTTCTTC.

The CDR3, as DNA: TGTGCCAGCAGCTTGGAGGCTAGCTCGTACGAGCAGTACTTC. This codes for CASSLEASSYEQYF. The gene calls are TRBV5-4 and TRBJ2-7, with D possibly TRBD2 on 5 matching bases. The length of the CDR3 is 14 residues. V was cut by 0 bases and J by 4 bases, with 11 bases left in between. Per the germline V gene, CDR1 is SGHNT and CDR2 is YYREEE (reference sequence).

The chain couples TRBV11-3 to TRBJ2-1; TRBD2 aligns across 9 bases. Trimming took 4 bases from V and 0 from J; bases not matched to a gene: 4. The CDR3 covers 16 residues. The germline CDR1 and CDR2 sequences are SGHNT and YENEEA. CDR3 nucleotide sequence: TGTGCCAGCAGCTCTAGCGGGGAGGGCTCCTACAATGAGCAGTTCTTC. Its translation: CASSSSGEGSYNEQFF.

The chain uses TRBV19 and TRBJ2-2; D perhaps matches TRBD2 (5 bases). Between the trimmed V and J ends, which lost 7 bases and 7 bases, there was a span of 13 bases. This CDR3 has 13 amino acids. The germline V gene has CDR1 LNHDA and CDR2 SQIVND (reference sequence). The CDR3 loop is CASNPDGVGELFF. The CDR3 DNA sequence: TGTGCCAGTAATCCGGACGGGGTCGGGGAGCTGTTTTTT.

The chain uses TRBV5-1 and TRBJ2-1, with 8 bases that match TRBD1. Germline CDR1 is SGHRS and CDR2 is YFSETQ. J gave up 8 bases and V 3 bases, and 10 bases lay outside the gene matches. The CDR3 totals 15 residues. CDR3 region: CASSWYGTGNYEQFF. The CDR3 DNA reads TGCGCCAGCAGCTGGTATGGGACAGGCAACTATGAGCAGTTCTTC.